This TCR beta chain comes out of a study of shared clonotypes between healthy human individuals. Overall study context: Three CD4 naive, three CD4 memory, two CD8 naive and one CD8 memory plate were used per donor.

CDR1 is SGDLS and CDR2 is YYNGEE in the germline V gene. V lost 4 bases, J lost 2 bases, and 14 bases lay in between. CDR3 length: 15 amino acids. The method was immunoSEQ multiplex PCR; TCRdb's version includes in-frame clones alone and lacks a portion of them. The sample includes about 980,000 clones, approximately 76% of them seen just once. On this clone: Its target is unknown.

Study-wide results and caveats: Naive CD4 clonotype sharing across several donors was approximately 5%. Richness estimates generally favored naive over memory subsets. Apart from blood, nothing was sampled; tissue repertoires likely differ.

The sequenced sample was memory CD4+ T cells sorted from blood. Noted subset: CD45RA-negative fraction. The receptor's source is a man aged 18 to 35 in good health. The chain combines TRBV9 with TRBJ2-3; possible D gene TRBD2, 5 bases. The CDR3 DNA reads TGTGCCAGCAGCCCACTAGGATCCGCCACAGATACGCAGTATTTT. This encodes CASSPLGSATDTQYF.